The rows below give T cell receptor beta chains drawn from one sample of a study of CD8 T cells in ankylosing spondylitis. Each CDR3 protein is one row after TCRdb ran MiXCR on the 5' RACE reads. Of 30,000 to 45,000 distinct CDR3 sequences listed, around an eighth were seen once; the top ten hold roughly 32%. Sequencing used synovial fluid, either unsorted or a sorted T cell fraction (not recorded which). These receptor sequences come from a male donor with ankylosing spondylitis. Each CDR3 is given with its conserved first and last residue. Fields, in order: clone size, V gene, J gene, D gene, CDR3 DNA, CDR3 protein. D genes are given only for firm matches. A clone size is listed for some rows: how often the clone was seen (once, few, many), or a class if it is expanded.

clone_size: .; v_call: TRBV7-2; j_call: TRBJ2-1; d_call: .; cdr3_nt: TGTGCCAGCAGCTGGAGGGGGGAGGCCTACAATGAGCAGTTCTTC; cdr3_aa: CASSWRGEAYNEQFF
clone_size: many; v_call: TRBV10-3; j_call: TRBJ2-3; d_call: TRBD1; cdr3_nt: TGTGCCATCAGTGGGCCGGGACAGCGACGCACAGATACGCAGTATTTT; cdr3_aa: CAISGPGQRRTDTQYF
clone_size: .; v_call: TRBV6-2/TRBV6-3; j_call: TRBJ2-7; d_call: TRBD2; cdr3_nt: TGTGCCAGCAGTTACACCAGCGGGGGGTTCCACGAGCAGTACTTC; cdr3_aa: CASSYTSGGFHEQYF
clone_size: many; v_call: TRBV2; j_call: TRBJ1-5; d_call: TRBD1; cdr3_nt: TGTGCCAGCAGTGTGGGAGGGGGCGCGAATCAGCCCCAGCATTTT; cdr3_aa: CASSVGGGANQPQHF
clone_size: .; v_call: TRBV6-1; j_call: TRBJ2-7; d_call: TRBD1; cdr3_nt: TGTGCCAGCAGTGCGGGACAGGAATTCCACGAGCAGTACTTC; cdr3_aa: CASSAGQEFHEQYF
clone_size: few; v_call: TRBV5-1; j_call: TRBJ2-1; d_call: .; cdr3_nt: TGCGCCAGCAGCTCCCTGCTCTTCGGGTTTAGGGTTAGAAATGAGCAGTTCTTC; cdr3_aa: CASSSLLFGFRVRNEQFF
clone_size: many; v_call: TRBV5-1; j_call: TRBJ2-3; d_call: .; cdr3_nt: TGCGCCAGCAGCCCAGGGACCAATTCCGGGACAGATACGCAGTATTTT; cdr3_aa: CASSPGTNSGTDTQYF
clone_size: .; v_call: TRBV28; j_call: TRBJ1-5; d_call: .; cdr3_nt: TGTGCCAGCACCCAGGGGTGGTTGGTTTTGAGGAGCAATCAGCCCCAGCATTTT; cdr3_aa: CASTQGWLVLRSNQPQHF
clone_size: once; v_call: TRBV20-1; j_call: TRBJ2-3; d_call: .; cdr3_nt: TGCAGTGCTAGGGGCCCCAGGGGTCCGTATTTT; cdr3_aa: CSARGPRGPYF
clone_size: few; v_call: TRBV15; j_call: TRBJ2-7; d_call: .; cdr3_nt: TGTGCCACCAGCAGGGTTAGACAGACCTACGAGCAGTACTTC; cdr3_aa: CATSRVRQTYEQYF
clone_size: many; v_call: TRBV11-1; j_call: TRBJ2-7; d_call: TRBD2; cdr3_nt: TGTGCCAGCAGCCCGAGGACTAGCGGGCGGCAGGTCGGGGACGAGCAGTACTTC; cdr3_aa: CASSPRTSGRQVGDEQYF
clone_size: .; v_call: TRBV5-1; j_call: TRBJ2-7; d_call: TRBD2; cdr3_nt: TGCGCCAGCAGCTTGGCCACTTTGGGGACTAGCTACGAGCAGTACTTC; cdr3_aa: CASSLATLGTSYEQYF